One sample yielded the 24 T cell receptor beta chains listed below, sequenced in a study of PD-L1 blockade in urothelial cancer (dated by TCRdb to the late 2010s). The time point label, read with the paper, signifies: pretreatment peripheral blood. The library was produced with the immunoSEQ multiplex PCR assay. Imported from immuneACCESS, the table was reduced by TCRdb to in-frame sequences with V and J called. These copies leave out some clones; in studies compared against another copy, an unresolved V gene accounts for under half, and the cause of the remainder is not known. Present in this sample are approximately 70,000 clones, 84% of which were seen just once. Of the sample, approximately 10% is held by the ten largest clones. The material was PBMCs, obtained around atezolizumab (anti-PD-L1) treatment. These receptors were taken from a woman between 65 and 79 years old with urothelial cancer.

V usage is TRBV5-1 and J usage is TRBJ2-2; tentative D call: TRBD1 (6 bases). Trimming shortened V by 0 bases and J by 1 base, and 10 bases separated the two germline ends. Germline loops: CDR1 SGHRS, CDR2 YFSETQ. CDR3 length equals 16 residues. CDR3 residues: CASSLAGAENTGELFF. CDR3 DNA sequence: TGCGCCAGCAGCTTGGCAGGGGCGGAGAACACCGGGGAGCTGTTTTTT.

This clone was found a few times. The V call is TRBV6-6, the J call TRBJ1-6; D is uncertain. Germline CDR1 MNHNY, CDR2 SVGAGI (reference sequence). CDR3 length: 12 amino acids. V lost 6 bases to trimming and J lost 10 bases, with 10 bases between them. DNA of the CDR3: TGTGCCAGCAGCACTCCCCCCTCACCCCTCCACTTT. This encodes CASSTPPSPLHF.

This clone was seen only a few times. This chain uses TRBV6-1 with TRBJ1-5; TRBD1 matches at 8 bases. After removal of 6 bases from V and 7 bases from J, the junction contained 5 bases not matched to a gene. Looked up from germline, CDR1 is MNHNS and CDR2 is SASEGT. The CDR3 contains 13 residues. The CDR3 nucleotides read TGTGCCAGCAGGGTGACAGGGGACCAGCCCCAGCATTTT. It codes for CASRVTGDQPQHF.

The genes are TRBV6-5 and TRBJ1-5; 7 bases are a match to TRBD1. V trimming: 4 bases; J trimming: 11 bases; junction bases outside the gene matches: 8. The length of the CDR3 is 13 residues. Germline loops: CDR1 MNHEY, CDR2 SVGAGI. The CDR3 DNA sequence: TGTGCCAGCAGTTCCAACAGACAGGGCGCCCAGCATTTT. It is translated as CASSSNRQGAQHF.

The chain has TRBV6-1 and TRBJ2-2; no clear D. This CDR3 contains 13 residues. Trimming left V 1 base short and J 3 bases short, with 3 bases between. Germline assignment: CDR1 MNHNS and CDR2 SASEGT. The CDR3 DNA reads TGTGCCAGCAGTGAAGGGCACACCGGGGAGCTGTTTTTT. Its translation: CASSEGHTGELFF.

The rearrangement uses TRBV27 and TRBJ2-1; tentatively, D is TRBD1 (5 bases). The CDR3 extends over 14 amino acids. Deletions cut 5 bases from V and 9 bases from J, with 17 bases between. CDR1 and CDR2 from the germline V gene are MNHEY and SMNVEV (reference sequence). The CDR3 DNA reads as TGTGCCAGCAGTAACTACATCGACAGCCCTGAGCAGTTCTTC. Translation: CASSNYIDSPEQFF.

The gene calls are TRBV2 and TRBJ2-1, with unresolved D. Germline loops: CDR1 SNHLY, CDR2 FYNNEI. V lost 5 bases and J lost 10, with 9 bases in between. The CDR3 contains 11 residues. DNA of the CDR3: TGTGCCAGCAGTCGGTCCCCGGAGCAGTTCTTC. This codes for CASSRSPEQFF.

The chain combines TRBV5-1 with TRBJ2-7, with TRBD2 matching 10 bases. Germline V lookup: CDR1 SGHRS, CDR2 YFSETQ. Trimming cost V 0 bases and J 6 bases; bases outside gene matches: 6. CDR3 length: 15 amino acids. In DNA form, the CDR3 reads TGCGCCAGCAGCTTGGCGGGTAGCGGGAGGTCCGAGCAGTACTTC. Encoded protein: CASSLAGSGRSEQYF.

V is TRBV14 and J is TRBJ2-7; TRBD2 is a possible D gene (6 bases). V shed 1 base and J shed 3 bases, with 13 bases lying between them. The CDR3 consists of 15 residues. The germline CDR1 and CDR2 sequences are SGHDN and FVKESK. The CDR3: CASSQGRGGFYEQYF. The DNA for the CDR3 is TGTGCCAGCAGCCAAGGGAGGGGTGGGTTCTACGAGCAGTACTTC.

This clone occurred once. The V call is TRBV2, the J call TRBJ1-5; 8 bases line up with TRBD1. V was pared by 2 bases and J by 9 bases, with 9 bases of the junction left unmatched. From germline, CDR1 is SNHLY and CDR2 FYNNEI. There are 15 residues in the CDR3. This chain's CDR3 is CASSEWGQDPRPQHF. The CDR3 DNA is TGTGCCAGCAGTGAATGGGGACAGGACCCTCGGCCCCAGCATTTT.

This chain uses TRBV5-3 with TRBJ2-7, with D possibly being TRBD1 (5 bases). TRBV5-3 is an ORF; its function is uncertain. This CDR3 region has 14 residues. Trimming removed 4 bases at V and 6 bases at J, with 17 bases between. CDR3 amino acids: CARSDTGPEGEQYF. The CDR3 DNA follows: TGTGCCAGAAGCGACACAGGACCGGAAGGCGAGCAGTACTTC.

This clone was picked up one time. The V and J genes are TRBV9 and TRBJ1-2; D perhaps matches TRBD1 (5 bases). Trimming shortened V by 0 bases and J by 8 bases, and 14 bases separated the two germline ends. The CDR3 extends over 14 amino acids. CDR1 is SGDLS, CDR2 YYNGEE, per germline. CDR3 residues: CASSVEMAGRGYTF. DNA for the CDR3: TGTGCCAGCAGCGTAGAAATGGCAGGGAGGGGCTACACCTTC.

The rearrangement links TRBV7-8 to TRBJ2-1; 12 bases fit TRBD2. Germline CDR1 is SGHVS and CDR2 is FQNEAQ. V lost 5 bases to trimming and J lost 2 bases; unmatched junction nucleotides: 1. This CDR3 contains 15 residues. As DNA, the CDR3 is TGTGCCAGCAGCGCTAGCGGGGGGGCCTACAATGAGCAGTTCTTC. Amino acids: CASSASGGAYNEQFF.

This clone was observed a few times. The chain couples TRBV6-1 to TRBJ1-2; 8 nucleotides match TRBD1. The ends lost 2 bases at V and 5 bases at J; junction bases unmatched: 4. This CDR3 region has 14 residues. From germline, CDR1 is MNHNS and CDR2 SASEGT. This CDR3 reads CASSETGTGYGYTF. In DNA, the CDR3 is TGTGCCAGCAGTGAAACGGGGACAGGATATGGCTACACCTTC.

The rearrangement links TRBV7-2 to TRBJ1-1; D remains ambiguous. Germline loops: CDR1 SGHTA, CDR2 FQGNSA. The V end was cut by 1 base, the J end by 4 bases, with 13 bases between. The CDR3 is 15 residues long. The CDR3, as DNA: TGTGCCAGCAGCTTAGTTGGGAGTAGTCCCACTGAAGCTTTCTTT. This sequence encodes CASSLVGSSPTEAFF.

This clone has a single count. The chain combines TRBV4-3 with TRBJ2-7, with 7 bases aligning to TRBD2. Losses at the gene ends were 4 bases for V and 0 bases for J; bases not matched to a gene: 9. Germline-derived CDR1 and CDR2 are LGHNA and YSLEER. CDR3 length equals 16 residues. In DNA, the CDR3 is TGCGCCAGCAGCCCGACTCCCGGGGGGAACTCCTACGAGCAGTACTTC. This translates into CASSPTPGGNSYEQYF.

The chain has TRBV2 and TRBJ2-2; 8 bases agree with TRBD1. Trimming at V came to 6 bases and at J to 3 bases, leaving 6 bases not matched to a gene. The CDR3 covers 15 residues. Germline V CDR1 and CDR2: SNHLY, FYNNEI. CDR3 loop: CASSPQGADTGELFF. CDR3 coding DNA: TGTGCCAGCAGCCCCCAGGGGGCGGACACCGGGGAGCTGTTTTTT.

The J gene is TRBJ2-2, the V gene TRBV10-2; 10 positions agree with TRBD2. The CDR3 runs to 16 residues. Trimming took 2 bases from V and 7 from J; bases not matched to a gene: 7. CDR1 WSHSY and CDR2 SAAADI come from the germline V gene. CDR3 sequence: CASSERLAGVIGELFF. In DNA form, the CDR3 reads TGCGCCAGCAGTGAGCGGCTAGCGGGGGTGATCGGGGAGCTGTTTTTT.

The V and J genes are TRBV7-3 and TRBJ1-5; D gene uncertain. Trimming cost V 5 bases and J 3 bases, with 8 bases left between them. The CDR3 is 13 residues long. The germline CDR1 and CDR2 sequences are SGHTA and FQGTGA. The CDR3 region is CASSRSPNQPQHF. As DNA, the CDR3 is TGTGCCAGCAGCCGCAGTCCCAATCAGCCCCAGCATTTT.

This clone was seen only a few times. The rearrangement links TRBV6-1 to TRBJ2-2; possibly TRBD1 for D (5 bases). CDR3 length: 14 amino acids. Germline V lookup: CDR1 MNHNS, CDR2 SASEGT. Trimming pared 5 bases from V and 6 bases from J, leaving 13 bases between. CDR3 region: CASSLSGWAGELFF. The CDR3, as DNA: TGTGCCAGCAGTTTGTCAGGGTGGGCCGGGGAGCTGTTTTTT.

CDR3 sequence reads: CASSEDGSYEQYF. CDR3 sequence (DNA): TGTGCCAGCAGTGAAGACGGTTCCTACGAGCAGTACTTC. V gene TRBV2 combines with J gene TRBJ2-7; D unresolved. V lost 1 base, J lost 1 base, and 5 bases lay in between. Germline CDR1 reads SNHLY; CDR2 reads FYNNEI. The CDR3 contains 13 residues.

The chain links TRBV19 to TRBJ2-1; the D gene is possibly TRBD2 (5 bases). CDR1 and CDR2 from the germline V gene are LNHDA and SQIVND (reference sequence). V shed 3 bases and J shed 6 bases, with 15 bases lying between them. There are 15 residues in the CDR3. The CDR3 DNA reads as TGTGCCAGTAGTATCAGGCAGGACTGGGGCAATGAGCAGTTCTTC. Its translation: CASSIRQDWGNEQFF.

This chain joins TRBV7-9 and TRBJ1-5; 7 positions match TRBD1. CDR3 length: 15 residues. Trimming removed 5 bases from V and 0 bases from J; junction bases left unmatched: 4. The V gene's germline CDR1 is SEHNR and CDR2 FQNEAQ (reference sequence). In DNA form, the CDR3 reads TGTGCCAGCAGCCCACAGGGGTCTAGCAATCAGCCCCAGCATTTT. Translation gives CASSPQGSSNQPQHF.

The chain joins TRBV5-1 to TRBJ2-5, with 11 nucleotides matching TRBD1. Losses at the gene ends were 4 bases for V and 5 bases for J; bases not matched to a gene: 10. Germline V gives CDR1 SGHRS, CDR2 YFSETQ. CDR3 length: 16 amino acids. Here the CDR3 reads CASSDRDRGLWETQYF. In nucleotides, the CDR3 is TGCGCCAGCAGCGACCGGGACAGGGGGTTGTGGGAGACCCAGTACTTC.